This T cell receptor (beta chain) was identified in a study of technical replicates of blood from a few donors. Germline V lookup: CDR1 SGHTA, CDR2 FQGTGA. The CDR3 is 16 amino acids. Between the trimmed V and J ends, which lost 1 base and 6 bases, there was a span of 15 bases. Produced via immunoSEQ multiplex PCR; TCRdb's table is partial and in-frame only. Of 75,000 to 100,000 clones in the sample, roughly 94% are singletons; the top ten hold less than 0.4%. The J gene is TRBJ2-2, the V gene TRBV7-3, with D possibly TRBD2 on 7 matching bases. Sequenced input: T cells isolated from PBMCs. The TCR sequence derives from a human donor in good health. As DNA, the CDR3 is TGTGCCAGCAGCTTAATCGATTTAGGGGGGGCCGGGGAGCTGTTTTTT. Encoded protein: CASSLIDLGGAGELFF.